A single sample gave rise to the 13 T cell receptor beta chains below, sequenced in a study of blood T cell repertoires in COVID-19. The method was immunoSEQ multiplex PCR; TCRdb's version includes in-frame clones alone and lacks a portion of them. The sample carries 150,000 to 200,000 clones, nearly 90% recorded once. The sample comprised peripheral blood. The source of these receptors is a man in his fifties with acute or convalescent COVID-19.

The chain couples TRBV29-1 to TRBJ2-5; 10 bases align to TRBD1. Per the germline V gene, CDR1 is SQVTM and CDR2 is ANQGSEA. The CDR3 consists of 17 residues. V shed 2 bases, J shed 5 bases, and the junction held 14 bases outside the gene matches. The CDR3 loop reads CSVERGHGTGVDETQYF. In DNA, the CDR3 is TGCAGCGTTGAACGGGGGCATGGGACAGGGGTTGACGAGACCCAGTACTTC. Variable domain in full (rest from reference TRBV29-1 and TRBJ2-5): SAVISQKPSRDICQRGTSLTIQCQVDSQVTMMFWYRQQPGQSLTLIATANQGSEATYESGFVIDKFPISRPNLTFSTLTVSNMSPEDSSIYLCSVERGHGTGVDETQYFGPGTRLLVL.

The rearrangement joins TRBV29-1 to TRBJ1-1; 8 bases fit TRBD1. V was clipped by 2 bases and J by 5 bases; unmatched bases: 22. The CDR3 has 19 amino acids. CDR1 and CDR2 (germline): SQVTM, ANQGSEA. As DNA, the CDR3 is TGCAGCGTTGAATATAGGTCGGGCAGGGGGCAGAACTTAAGGACTGAAGCTTTCTTT. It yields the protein CSVEYRSGRGQNLRTEAFF.

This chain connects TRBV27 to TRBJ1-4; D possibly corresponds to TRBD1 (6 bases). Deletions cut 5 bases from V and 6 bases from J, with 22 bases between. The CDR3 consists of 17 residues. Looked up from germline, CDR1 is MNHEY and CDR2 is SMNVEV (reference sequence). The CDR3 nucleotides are TGTGCCAGCAGTCCGGAACCCCCGCAGGGGTACGATGAAAAACTGTTTTTT. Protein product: CASSPEPPQGYDEKLFF.

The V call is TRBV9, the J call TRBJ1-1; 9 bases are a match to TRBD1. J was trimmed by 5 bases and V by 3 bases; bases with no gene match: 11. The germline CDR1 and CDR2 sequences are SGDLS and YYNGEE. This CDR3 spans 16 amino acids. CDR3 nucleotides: TGTGCCAGCAGCGCGGGGACAGGGCCCTTGAGGACTGAAGCTTTCTTT. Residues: CASSAGTGPLRTEAFF.

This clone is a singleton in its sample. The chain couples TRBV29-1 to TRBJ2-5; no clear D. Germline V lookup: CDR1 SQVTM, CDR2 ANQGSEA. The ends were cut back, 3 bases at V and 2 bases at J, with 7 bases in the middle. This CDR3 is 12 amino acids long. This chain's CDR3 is CSVDSLQETQYF. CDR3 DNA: TGCAGCGTTGACTCTTTGCAAGAGACCCAGTACTTC.

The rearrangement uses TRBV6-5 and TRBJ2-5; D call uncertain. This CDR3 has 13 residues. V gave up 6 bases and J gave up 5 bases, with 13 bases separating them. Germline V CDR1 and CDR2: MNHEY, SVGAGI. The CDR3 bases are TGTGCCAGCAGCTCGCCTGGAGCGGAGACCCAGTACTTC. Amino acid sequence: CASSSPGAETQYF.

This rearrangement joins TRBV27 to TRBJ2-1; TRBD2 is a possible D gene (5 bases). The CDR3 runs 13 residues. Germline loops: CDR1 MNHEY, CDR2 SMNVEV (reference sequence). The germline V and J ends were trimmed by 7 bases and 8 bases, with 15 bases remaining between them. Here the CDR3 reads CASKEQAAHEQFF. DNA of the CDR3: TGTGCCAGCAAAGAGCAAGCGGCTCATGAGCAGTTCTTC.

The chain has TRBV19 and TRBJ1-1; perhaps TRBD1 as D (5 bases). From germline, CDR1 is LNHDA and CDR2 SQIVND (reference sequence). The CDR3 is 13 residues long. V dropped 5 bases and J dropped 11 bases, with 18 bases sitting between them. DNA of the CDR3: TGTGCCAGTAGTTTGACAGTCCTACCGGCCGCTTTCTTT. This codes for CASSLTVLPAAFF.

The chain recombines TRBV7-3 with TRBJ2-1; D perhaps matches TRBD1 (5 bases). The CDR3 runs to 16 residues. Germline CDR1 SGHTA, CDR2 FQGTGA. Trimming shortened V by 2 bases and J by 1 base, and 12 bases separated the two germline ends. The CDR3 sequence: CASSLAGYLSYNEQFF. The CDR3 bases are TGTGCCAGCAGCTTAGCAGGGTATCTTTCCTACAATGAGCAGTTCTTC.

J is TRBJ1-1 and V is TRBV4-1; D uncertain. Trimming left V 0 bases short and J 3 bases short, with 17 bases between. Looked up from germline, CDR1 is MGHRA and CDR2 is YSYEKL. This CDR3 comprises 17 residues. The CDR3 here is CASSQDRYSPMDTEAFF. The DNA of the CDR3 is TGCGCCAGCAGCCAAGATCGGTACAGCCCTATGGACACTGAAGCTTTCTTT.

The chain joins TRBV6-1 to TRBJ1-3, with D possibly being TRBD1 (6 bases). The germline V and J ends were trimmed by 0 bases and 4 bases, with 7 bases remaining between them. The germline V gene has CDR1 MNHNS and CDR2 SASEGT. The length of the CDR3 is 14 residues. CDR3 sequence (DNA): TGTGCCAGCAGTGAAGCTGGACAGGGAAACACCATATATTTT. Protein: CASSEAGQGNTIYF.

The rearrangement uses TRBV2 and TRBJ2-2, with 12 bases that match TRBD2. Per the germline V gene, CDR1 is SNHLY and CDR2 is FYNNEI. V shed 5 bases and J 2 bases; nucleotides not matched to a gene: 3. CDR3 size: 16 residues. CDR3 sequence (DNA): TGTGCCAGCAGTCGGACTAGCGGGACTAACACCGGGGAGCTGTTTTTT. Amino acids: CASSRTSGTNTGELFF.

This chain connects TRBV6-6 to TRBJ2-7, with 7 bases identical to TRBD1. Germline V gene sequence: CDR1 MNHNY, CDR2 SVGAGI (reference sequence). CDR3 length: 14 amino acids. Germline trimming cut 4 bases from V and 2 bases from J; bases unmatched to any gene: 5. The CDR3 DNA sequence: TGTGCCAGCAGTTTTTTGACAGGGACCTACGAGCAGTACTTC. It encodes CASSFLTGTYEQYF.